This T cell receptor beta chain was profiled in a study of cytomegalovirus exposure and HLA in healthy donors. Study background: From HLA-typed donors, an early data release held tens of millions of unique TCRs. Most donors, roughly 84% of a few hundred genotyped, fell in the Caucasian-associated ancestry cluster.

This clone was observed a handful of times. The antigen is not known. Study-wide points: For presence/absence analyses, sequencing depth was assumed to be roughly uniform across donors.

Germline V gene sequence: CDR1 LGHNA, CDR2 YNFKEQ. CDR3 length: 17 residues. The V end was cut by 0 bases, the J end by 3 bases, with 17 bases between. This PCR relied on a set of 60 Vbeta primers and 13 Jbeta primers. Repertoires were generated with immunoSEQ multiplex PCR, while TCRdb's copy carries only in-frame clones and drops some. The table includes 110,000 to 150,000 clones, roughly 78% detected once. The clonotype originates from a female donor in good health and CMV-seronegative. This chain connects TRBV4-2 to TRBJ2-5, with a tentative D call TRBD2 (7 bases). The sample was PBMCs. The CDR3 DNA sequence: TGTGCCAGCAGCCAAGATAGGGGGGGGCGGGAGAAAGAGACCCAGTACTTC. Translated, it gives CASSQDRGGREKETQYF.